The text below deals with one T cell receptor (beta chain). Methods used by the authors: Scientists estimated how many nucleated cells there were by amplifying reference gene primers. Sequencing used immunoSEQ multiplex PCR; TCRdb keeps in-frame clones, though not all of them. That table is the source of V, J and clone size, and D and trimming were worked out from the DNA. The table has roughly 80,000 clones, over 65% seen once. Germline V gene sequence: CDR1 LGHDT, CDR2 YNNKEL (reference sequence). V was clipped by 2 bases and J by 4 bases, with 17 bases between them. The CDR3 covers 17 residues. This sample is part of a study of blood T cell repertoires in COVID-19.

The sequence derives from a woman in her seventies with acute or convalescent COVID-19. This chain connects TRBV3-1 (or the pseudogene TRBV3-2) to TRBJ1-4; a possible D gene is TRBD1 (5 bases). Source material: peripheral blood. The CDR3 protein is CASSQHRLNSDNEKLFF. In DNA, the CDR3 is TGTGCCAGCAGCCAACACAGGCTCAATTCCGATAATGAAAAACTGTTTTTT.